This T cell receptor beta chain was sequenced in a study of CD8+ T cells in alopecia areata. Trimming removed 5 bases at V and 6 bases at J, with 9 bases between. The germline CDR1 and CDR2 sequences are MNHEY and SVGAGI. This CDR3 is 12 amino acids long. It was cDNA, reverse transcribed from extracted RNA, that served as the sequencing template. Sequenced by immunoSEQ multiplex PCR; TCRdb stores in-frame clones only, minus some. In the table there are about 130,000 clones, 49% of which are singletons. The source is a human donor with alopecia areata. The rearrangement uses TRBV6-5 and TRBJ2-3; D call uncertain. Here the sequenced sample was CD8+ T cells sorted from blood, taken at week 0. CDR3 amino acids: CASSQNMDTQYF. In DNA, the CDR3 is TGTGCCAGCAGTCAAAATATGGATACGCAGTATTTT.